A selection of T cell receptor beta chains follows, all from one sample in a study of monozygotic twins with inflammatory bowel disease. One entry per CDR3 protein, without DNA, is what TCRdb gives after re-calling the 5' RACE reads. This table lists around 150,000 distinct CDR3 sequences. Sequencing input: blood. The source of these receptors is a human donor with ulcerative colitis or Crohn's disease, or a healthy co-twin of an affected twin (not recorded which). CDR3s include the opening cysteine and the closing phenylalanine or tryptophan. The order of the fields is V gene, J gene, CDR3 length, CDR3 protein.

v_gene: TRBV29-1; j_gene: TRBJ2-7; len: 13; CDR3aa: CSVLTGVSYEQYF
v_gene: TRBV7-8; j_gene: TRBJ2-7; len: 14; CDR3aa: CASSYRDYAYEQYF
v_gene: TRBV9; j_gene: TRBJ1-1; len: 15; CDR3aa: CASSVAATGYTEAFF
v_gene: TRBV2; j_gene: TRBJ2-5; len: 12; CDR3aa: CASSWWRETQYF
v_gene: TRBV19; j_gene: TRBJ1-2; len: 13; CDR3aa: CATWRWGRDGYTF
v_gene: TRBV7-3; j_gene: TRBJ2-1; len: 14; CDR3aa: CASSFVGAYNEQFF
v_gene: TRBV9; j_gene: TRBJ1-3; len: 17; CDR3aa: CASSIEPTGWAGNTIYF
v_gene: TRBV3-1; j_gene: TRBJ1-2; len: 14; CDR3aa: CASSHLQTGGGYTF
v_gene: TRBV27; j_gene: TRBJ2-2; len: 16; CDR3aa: CASSLFPEWNTGELFF
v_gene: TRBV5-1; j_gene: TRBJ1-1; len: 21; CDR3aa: CASSFLAPRSGQPFMNTEAFF
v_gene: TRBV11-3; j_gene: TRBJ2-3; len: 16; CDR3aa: CASSLAWTSGSNTQYF
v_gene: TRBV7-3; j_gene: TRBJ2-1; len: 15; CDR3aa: CASSPQRAGYNEQFF
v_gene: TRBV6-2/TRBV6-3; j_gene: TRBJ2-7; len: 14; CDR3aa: CASIYSGNSYEQYF
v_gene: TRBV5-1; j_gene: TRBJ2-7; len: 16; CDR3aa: CASSGPGTGDSYEQYF
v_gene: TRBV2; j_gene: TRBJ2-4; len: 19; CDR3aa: CASRSTDREDSLAKNIQYF
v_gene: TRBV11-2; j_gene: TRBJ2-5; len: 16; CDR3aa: CASSFTGTGGRETQYF
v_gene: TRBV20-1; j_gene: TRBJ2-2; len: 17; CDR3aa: CSARVRSGNANTGELFF
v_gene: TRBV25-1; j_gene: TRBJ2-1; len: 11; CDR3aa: CASRASNEQFF
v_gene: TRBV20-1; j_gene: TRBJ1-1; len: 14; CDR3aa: CSANPNLSGTEAFF
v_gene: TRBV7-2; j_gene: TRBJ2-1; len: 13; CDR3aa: CASSGGPDNEQFF
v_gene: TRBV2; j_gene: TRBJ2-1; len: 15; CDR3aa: CASSEADSQYNEQFF
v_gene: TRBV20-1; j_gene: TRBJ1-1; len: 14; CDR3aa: CSATESGELTEAFF
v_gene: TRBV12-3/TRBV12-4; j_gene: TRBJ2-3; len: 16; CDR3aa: CASRTTGTGSADTQYF
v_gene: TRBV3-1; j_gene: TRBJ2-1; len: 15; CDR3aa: CASSQASGRHNEQFF
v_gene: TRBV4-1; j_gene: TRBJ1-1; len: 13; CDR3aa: CASSSLRNTEAFF
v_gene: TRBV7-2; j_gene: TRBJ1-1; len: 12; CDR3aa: CASSYRSTDAFF
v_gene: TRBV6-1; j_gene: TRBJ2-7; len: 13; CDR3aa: CASGLAGAYEQYF
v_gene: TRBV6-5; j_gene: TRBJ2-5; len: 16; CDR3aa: CASSWTSGGFQETQYF
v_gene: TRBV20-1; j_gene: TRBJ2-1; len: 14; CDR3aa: CSAAGSLGGGEQFF
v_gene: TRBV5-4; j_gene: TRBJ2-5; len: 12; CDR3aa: CASGTNEETQYF
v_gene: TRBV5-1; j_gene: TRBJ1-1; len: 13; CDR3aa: CATSGTVNTEAFF
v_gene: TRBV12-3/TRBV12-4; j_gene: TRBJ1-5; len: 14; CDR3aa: CASSLFYSNQPQHF
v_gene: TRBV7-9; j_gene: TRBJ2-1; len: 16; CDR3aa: CASSLETGGIDNEQFF
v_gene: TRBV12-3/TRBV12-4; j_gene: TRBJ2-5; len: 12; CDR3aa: CASSFESETQYF
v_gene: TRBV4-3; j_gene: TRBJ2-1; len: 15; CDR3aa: CASSQDGLIGEEQFF
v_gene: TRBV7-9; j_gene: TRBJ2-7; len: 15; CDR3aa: CASSPTSGRSYEQYF
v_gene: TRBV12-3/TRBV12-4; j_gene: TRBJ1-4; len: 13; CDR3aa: CASSRGRNEKLFF
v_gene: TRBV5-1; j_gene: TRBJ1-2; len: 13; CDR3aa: CASSLRYREGYTF
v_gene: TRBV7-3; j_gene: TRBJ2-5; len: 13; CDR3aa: CASSPAGSETQYF
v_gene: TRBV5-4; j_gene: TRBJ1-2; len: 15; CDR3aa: CASSLTGAPDYGYTF
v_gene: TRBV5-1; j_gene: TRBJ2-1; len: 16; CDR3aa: CASSPAWDRPYNEQFF
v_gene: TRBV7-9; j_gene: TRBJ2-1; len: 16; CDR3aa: CASSIAGLAIYNEQFF
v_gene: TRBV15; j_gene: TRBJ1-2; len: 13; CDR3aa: CATSSRTGSGYTF
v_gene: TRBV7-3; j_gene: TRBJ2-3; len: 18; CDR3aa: CASSLIGGGAYGTDTQYF
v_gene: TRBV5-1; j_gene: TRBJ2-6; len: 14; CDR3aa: CASSGGLRANVLTF
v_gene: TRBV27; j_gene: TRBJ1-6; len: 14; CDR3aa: CASSPMTGSSPLHF